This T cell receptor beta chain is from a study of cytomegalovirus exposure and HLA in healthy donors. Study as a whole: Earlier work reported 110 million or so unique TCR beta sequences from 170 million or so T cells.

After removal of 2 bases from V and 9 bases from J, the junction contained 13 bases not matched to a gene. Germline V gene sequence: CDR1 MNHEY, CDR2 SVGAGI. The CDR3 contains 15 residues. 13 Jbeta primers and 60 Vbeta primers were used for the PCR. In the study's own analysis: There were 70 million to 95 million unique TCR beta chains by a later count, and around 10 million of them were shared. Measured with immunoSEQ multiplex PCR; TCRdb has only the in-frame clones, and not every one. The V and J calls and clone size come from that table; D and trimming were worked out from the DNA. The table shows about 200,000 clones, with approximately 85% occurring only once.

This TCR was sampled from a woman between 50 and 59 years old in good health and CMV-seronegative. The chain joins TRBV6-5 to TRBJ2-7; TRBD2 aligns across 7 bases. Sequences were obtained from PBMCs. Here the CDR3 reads CASSYLVEGGLVQYF. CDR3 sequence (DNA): TGTGCCAGCAGTTACCTTGTTGAGGGAGGGCTAGTGCAGTACTTC.